This T cell receptor (beta chain) was sequenced in a study of shared clonotypes between healthy human individuals. It was CD45RO-negative cells, positively selected for CCR7, that made up naive CD8 cells, with terminally differentiated effector memory CD45RA+ cells excluded. CDR1 SGHAT and CDR2 FQNNGV come from the germline V gene. Trimming pared 5 bases from V and 7 bases from J, leaving 21 bases between. The CDR3 loop spans 15 amino acids. This clone was detected only once. Generated by immunoSEQ multiplex PCR, the TCRdb table keeps only in-frame clones and is missing some. The table includes millions of clones, approximately 94% detected once.

Sequencing was carried out using naive CD8+ T cells sorted from blood. This sequence originates from a man younger than 30 in good health. The rearrangement links TRBV11-2 to TRBJ2-7; D perhaps matches TRBD2 (5 bases). The CDR3 loop reads CASSPPLGVNGEQYF. The CDR3 DNA follows: TGTGCCAGCAGCCCGCCCCTCGGGGTAAACGGGGAGCAGTACTTC.